This T cell receptor (beta chain) was identified in a study of blood T cell repertoires in COVID-19. About the study: Donors in the United States, Italy and Spain gave samples during acute or convalescent COVID-19. The analysed material was cDNA or gDNA that came from T cells, B-cell-depleted T cells, or PBMCs.

The authors' processing: Reference gene primer amplification gave estimated nucleated cell counts. The repertoire was sequenced with immunoSEQ multiplex PCR; TCRdb's copy has only in-frame clones and lacks some. That table furnishes V, J and clone size, whereas the DNA furnished D and trimming. Of 75,000 to 80,000 clones listed, 88% are singletons. This CDR3 has 13 amino acids. The V and J ends lost 6 bases and 0 bases respectively, with 6 bases between them. Germline V lookup: CDR1 MNHEY, CDR2 SMNVEV (reference sequence). Sample: peripheral blood. This receptor was obtained from a human donor in a cohort sampled during active COVID-19. The V gene is TRBV27, the J gene TRBJ1-3; D perhaps matches TRBD1 (6 bases). This CDR3 reads CASRDSSGNTIYF. The DNA for the CDR3 is TGTGCCAGCAGGGACAGCTCTGGAAACACCATATATTTT.